The 11 T cell receptor beta chains presented below share a single source sample, sequenced in a study of technical replicates of blood from several donors. Repertoires were generated with immunoSEQ multiplex PCR, while TCRdb's copy carries only in-frame clones and drops some. Of fewer than 85,000 clones listed, roughly nine tenths are singletons. The source material was PBMCs. The receptors were sampled from a human donor in good health. Some clones in this sample may be carry-over from other donors' samples.

The CDR3, as DNA: TGTGCCAGCAGTGCCCGGACAGAACTTGGGCAGTACTTC. Translating gives CASSARTELGQYF. The chain links TRBV2 to TRBJ2-7, with D perhaps TRBD1 (6 bases). V was shortened by 4 bases and J by 9 bases, with 16 bases between the two germline ends. CDR3 length: 13 residues. The V gene's germline CDR1 is SNHLY and CDR2 FYNNEI. Variable domain in full (rest from reference TRBV2 and TRBJ2-7): EPEVTQTPSHQVTQMGQEVILRCVPISNHLYFYWYRQILGQKVEFLVSFYNNEISEKSEIFDDQFSVERPDGSNFTLKIRSTKLEDSAMYFCASSARTELGQYFGPGTRLTVT.

Here the CDR3 DNA reads TGTGCCAGCAGCGTAACAGGGGGCGACGAGCAGTACTTC. Residues: CASSVTGGDEQYF. V gene TRBV9 combines with J gene TRBJ2-7; 9 bases line up with TRBD1. Germline V gene sequence: CDR1 SGDLS, CDR2 YYNGEE. The CDR3 length is 13 residues. The V segment lost 1 base and the J segment 5 bases; nucleotides outside the gene matches: 1.

This clone was counted between two and nine times. The rearrangement links TRBV2 to TRBJ1-1; 9 bases map to TRBD1. Trimming cost V 8 bases and J 6 bases; bases outside gene matches: 10. Germline assignment: CDR1 SNHLY and CDR2 FYNNEI. The CDR3 is 14 residues long. CDR3 loop: CASGGGQGPSEAFF. CDR3 in DNA: TGTGCCAGCGGGGGGGGACAGGGACCTTCTGAAGCTTTCTTT.

By share, this clone counts as medium-sized. Other nucleotide sequences from this sample produce the same CDR3. J is TRBJ2-1 and V is TRBV5-1; 8 nucleotides line up with TRBD2. From germline, CDR1 is SGHRS and CDR2 YFSETQ. With 2 bases clipped from V and 2 bases from J, the junction kept 0 bases outside the gene matches. The CDR3 covers 14 residues. The CDR3 coding sequence is TGCGCCAGCAGCTTTAGCGGGGCCTACAATGAGCAGTTCTTC. It encodes CASSFSGAYNEQFF.

This clone was seen only once. The genes are TRBV6-5 and TRBJ2-5, with 8 bases fitting TRBD2. Trimming took 6 bases from V and 5 from J; bases not matched to a gene: 5. CDR1 and CDR2 (germline): MNHEY, SVGAGI. The CDR3 extends over 13 amino acids. This chain's CDR3 is CASRGPGGETQYF. In DNA form, the CDR3 reads TGTGCCAGCAGAGGTCCGGGGGGGGAGACCCAGTACTTC.

The J gene is TRBJ2-5, the V gene TRBV19; possibly TRBD1 for D (5 bases). The CDR3 is made up of 14 amino acids. The ends were cut back, 3 bases at V and 5 bases at J, with 13 bases in the middle. Per the germline V gene, CDR1 is LNHDA and CDR2 is SQIVND (reference sequence). CDR3 sequence: CASSILGLGETQYF. CDR3 in DNA: TGTGCCAGTAGTATTCTGGGGCTCGGGGAGACCCAGTACTTC.

The chain combines TRBV7-2 with TRBJ2-1, with TRBD2 matching over 7 bases. Germline V gene sequence: CDR1 SGHTA, CDR2 FQGNSA. J was trimmed by 5 bases and V by 0 bases; bases with no gene match: 1. The CDR3 contains 14 residues. The CDR3 region is CASSLAGGNNEQFF. The CDR3 nucleotides are TGTGCCAGCAGCTTAGCGGGGGGGAACAATGAGCAGTTCTTC.

The chain uses TRBV7-2 and TRBJ2-3; D unresolved. V lost 5 bases to trimming and J lost 0 bases, with 6 bases between them. Germline CDR1 is SGHTA and CDR2 is FQGNSA. This CDR3 spans 13 amino acids. The CDR3 DNA is TGTGCCAGCAGCACTGGTAGCACAGATACGCAGTATTTT. Encoded protein: CASSTGSTDTQYF.

The CDR3 coding sequence is TGTGCCAGCAGTAATACAGGGGGTAGAAACAATGAGCAGTTCTTC. Its protein is CASSNTGGRNNEQFF. The V gene is TRBV11-3, the J gene TRBJ2-1, with 8 bases aligning to TRBD1. CDR1 is SGHNT, CDR2 YENEEA, per germline. The V segment lost 6 bases and the J segment 5 bases; nucleotides outside the gene matches: 9. This CDR3 has 15 residues.

The chain combines TRBV5-4 with TRBJ2-1, with 16 bases that match TRBD2. This CDR3 has 16 amino acids. Trimming removed 4 bases from V and 8 bases from J; junction bases left unmatched: 6. Germline values: CDR1 SGHNT, CDR2 YYREEE (reference sequence). The CDR3 coding sequence is TGTGCCAGCAGCACAGGGACTAGCGGGGGGGCTTATGAGCAGTTCTTC. It is translated as CASSTGTSGGAYEQFF.

The V and J genes are TRBV27 and TRBJ1-2; 12 bases match TRBD1. This CDR3 comprises 15 residues. The V segment lost 4 bases and the J segment 4 bases; nucleotides outside the gene matches: 4. Germline V gene sequence: CDR1 MNHEY, CDR2 SMNVEV (reference sequence). The CDR3 loop reads CASSSGTGGSYGYTF. The CDR3, as DNA: TGTGCCAGCAGTTCCGGGACAGGGGGCTCCTATGGCTACACCTTC.